A selection of T cell receptor beta chains follows, all from one sample in a study of Ad26.COV2.S vaccination and SARS-CoV-2 variants. Only in-frame clones appear in the TCRdb table, and some are missing; sequencing was by immunoSEQ multiplex PCR. The table has hundreds of thousands of clones, around 89% seen once. This specimen was peripheral blood, taken in a trial of Ad26.COV2.S vaccine versus placebo. The receptors were gathered from a person between 18 and 65 years old who received the Ad26.COV2.S COVID-19 vaccine or a placebo. Each CDR3 is given with its conserved first and last residue. The order of the fields is D gene, CDR3 length, J gene, V gene, clone size, CDR3 protein, CDR3 DNA. D genes are given only for firm matches. Size is omitted from some rows. Given values are once, few, many or a class for expanded clones.

.,11,TRBJ2-3,TRBV2,.,CASSATDTQYF,TGTGCCAGCAGCGCCACAGATACGCAGTATTTT
.,15,TRBJ1-4,TRBV5-1,.,CASSLDRADNEKLFF,TGCGCCAGCAGCTTGGACAGGGCCGATAATGAAAAACTGTTTTTT
.,15,TRBJ2-1,TRBV27,.,CASSSPGLGINEQFF,TGTGCCAGCAGTTCGCCGGGACTGGGTATCAATGAGCAGTTCTTC
.,14,TRBJ2-7,TRBV10-3,.,CAISEPLRPYEQYF,TGTGCCATCAGTGAACCCCTCCGACCCTACGAGCAGTACTTC
.,14,TRBJ2-5,TRBV18,.,CASSPPSVQETQYF,TGTGCCAGCTCACCACCTTCAGTCCAAGAGACCCAGTACTTC
.,15,TRBJ2-5,TRBV10-3,many,CAISESIRTQETQYF,TGTGCCATCAGTGAGTCGATCCGGACCCAAGAGACCCAGTACTTC
.,14,TRBJ2-7,TRBV1,.,CTSSQAGGGYEQYF,TGCACCAGCAGCCAAGCGGGAGGCGGGTACGAGCAGTACTTC
.,14,TRBJ1-5,TRBV6-6,.,CASSLGTNNQPQHF,TGTGCCAGCAGTCTAGGGACAAACAATCAGCCCCAGCATTTT
.,15,TRBJ2-5,TRBV5-1,.,CASSLRTGFQETQYF,TGCGCCAGCAGCTTGCGCACAGGGTTCCAAGAGACCCAGTACTTC
TRBD2,18,TRBJ2-3,TRBV9,.,CASSVNPGLAGGTDTQYF,TGTGCCAGCAGCGTAAATCCTGGACTAGCGGGGGGGACAGATACGCAGTATTTT
TRBD2,15,TRBJ2-3,TRBV5-8,.,CASSRLAGPRDTQYF,TGTGCCAGCAGCCGACTAGCGGGGCCGCGGGATACGCAGTATTTT
.,12,TRBJ2-2,TRBV5-4,.,CASRGGHGELFF,TGTGCCAGCAGGGGGGGGCACGGGGAGCTGTTTTTT
.,14,TRBJ1-1,TRBV6-5,.,CASIQPLMNTEAFF,TGTGCCAGCATACAACCGTTGATGAACACTGAAGCTTTCTTT
.,14,TRBJ2-5,TRBV7-2,.,CASRLTGPQETQYF,TGTGCCAGCAGATTGACAGGACCCCAAGAGACCCAGTACTTC
.,13,TRBJ2-7,TRBV3-1/TRBV3-2,.,CASSPGVAYEQYF,TGTGCCAGCAGCCCCGGAGTGGCCTACGAGCAGTACTTC
TRBD2,17,TRBJ2-2,TRBV5-1,.,CASSFSGGPPNTGELFF,TGCGCCAGCAGCTTTAGCGGGGGGCCCCCGAACACCGGGGAGCTGTTTTTT
.,14,TRBJ2-2,TRBV6-6,.,CASKTTGGTGELFF,TGTGCCAGCAAGACGACAGGTGGTACCGGGGAGCTGTTTTTT
.,13,TRBJ1-2,TRBV15,.,CATSRGDTYGYTF,TGTGCCACCAGCAGAGGGGACACCTATGGCTACACCTTC
.,13,TRBJ2-7,TRBV11-1,few,CASSPPRGYEQYF,TGTGCCAGCAGCCCTCCCCGGGGCTACGAGCAGTACTTC
TRBD2,13,TRBJ2-1,TRBV12-3/TRBV12-4,.,CASSLQREGEQFF,TGTGCCAGCAGTTTACAGCGGGAGGGTGAGCAGTTCTTC
.,15,TRBJ2-5,TRBV24-1,.,CATSDLSQCQETQYF,TGTGCCACCAGTGATTTGAGTCAATGTCAAGAGACCCAGTACTTC
TRBD2,17,TRBJ2-3,TRBV3-1/TRBV3-2,.,CASSRRTSGSGEDTQYF,TGTGCCAGCAGCCGCAGGACTAGCGGGAGCGGTGAGGATACGCAGTATTTT
TRBD1,14,TRBJ2-3,TRBV6-5,.,CASILDRAIDTQYF,TGTGCCAGCATCTTGGACAGGGCCATTGATACGCAGTATTTT